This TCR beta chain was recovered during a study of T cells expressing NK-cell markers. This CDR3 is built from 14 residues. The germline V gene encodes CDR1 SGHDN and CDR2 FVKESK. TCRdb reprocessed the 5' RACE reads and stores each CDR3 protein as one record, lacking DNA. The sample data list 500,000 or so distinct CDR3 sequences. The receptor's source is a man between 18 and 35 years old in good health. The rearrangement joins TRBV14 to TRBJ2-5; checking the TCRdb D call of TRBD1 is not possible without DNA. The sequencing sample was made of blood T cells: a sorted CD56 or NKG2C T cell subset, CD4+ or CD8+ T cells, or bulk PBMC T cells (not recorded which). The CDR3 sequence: CASSQDTRAETQYF. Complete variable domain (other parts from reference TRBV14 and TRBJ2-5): EAGVTQFPSHSVIEKGQTVTLRCDPISGHDNLYWYRRVMGKEIKFLLHFVKESKQDESGMPNNRFLAERTGGTYSTLKVQPAELEDSGVYFCASSQDTRAETQYFGPGTRLLVL.